This is a list of T cell receptor beta chains from one sample in a study of CD8 T cells in Susac syndrome. One entry per CDR3 protein results from TCRdb running MiXCR on the immunoSEQ multiplex PCR reads. The table lists approximately 170,000 distinct CDR3 sequences, approximately 95% of them singletons, with about 0.09% in the top ten. Sequencing was performed on CD4+ T cells from PBMCs. The receptors come from a human donor with multiple sclerosis. CDR3s include the opening cysteine and the closing phenylalanine or tryptophan. Each record gives: clone size, V gene, D gene, J gene, CDR3 protein, CDR3 DNA. A D gene is named only where the DNA matches it firmly. The size field is filled for only some rows; it gives once, few, many or a size class.

-	TRBV6-6	TRBD1	TRBJ1-5	CASERTGNQPQHF	TGTGCCAGCGAGAGGACAGGTAATCAGCCCCAGCATTTT
-	TRBV2	-	TRBJ2-7	CASTLGWGGGYEQYF	TGTGCCAGCACCCTTGGGTGGGGCGGCGGCTACGAGCAGTACTTC
-	TRBV6-5	TRBD1	TRBJ1-2	CASSLRQGNGYTF	TGTGCCAGCAGCCTTAGACAGGGGAACGGCTACACCTTC
few	TRBV3-1	-	TRBJ1-3	CASSQGTTGNTIYF	TGTGCCAGCAGCCAGGGTACTACTGGAAACACCATATATTTT
-	TRBV20-1	-	TRBJ1-1	CSARTENTEAFF	TGCAGTGCCCGGACAGAGAACACTGAAGCTTTCTTT
-	TRBV12-3/TRBV12-4	-	TRBJ1-4	CASSFHNPDVPLFF	TGTGCCAGCAGTTTCCACAACCCGGACGTACCGTTGTTTTTT
-	TRBV4-2	TRBD1	TRBJ1-2	CASSQVGGQGRYGYTF	TGTGCCAGCAGCCAAGTAGGGGGACAGGGAAGATATGGCTACACCTTC
-	TRBV9	-	TRBJ2-2	CASSVKVSHTGELFF	TGTGCCAGCAGCGTAAAAGTATCGCACACCGGGGAGCTGTTTTTT
-	TRBV5-1	TRBD1	TRBJ2-5	CASGTGGPETQYF	TGCGCCAGCGGGACAGGGGGTCCAGAGACCCAGTACTTC
-	TRBV7-9	TRBD1	TRBJ1-1	CASSLTGQYTEAFF	TGTGCCAGCAGCTTAACGGGACAGTACACTGAAGCTTTCTTT
-	TRBV12-3/TRBV12-4	TRBD1	TRBJ1-1	CASSSGGNMNTEAFF	TGTGCCAGCAGTTCAGGGGGTAATATGAACACTGAAGCTTTCTTT
-	TRBV11-3	-	TRBJ2-2	CASSSLQNTGELFF	TGTGCCAGCAGCTCACTTCAGAACACCGGGGAGCTGTTTTTT
-	TRBV9	-	TRBJ1-1	CASSVLSQGTEAFF	TGTGCCAGCAGCGTCTTGAGTCAGGGCACTGAAGCTTTCTTT